This TCR beta chain was observed in a study of blood T cell repertoires in COVID-19. Some clones are missing from TCRdb's copy, which holds only in-frame ones; the method was immunoSEQ multiplex PCR. Of fewer than 150,000 clones detected, just under 90% appear once; the ten largest clones hold 11%. The germline V gene encodes CDR1 WSHSY and CDR2 SAAADI. V was cut by 6 bases and J by 6 bases, with 14 bases left in between. This CDR3 is built from 14 residues. The specimen was peripheral blood. The clonotype comes from an elderly woman with acute or convalescent COVID-19. V gene TRBV10-2 combines with J gene TRBJ2-2; a weak D match, TRBD2 (6 bases). The DNA of the CDR3 is TGCGCCAGCAGACGGGACTTCCCTGCCGGGGAGCTGTTTTTT. Protein: CASRRDFPAGELFF.